This T cell receptor beta chain appears in the sequencing data of a study of response to subunit inactivated influenza vaccine. Germline loops: CDR1 SGHAT, CDR2 FQNNGV. Trimming took 5 bases from V and 1 from J, leaving 17 bases between them. The CDR3 consists of 16 residues. TCRdb recomputed calls from the RT-PCR reads with MiXCR, one row per CDR3 protein. The sample has approximately 500,000 distinct CDR3 sequences; over 10% are singletons. The receptor comes from a middle-aged man who received an inactivated influenza vaccine. This specimen consisted of PBMCs from blood, obtained 45 days after vaccination. V is TRBV11-2 and J is TRBJ1-1; D is possibly TRBD1 (6 bases). The CDR3 nucleotides read TGTGCCAGCAGCCCCCGACAGGATGCAAGGAACACTGAAGCTTTCTTT. This gives the protein CASSPRQDARNTEAFF.